This T cell receptor (beta chain) is from a study of cytomegalovirus exposure and HLA in healthy donors. Study observations and caveats: For TCR beta chains, V- and J-gene trimming was later linked to a missense DCLRE1C variant. TCR beta sequences reportedly predicted most subjects' HLA-A and HLA-B alleles accurately. Most TCR sequences proved rare, with some public TCRs found in many donors.

The V and J ends lost 4 bases and 5 bases respectively, with 13 bases between them. This CDR3 contains 14 residues. Germline V gene sequence: CDR1 SGHRS, CDR2 YFSETQ. In regard to this clone: Its antigen is still unknown.

The PCR used 60 Vbeta and 13 Jbeta primers. Sequenced by immunoSEQ multiplex PCR; TCRdb stores in-frame clones only, minus some. In the table there are roughly 150,000 clones, roughly 82% of which are singletons. The chain uses TRBV5-1 and TRBJ2-1, with a tentative D call TRBD2 (7 bases). Sequenced material: PBMCs. The sequence was collected from a man aged 30-40 years in good health and CMV-seropositive. The CDR3 bases are TGCGCCAGCAGCCGGGGGGCAGGGGACAATGAGCAGTTCTTC. Translated: CASSRGAGDNEQFF.